The 10 T cell receptor beta chains below come from one sample, sequenced in a study of regulatory T cells in long-lasting Graves disease. Library construction for TCR beta used iRepertoire HTBI primers and Arm-PCR of CDR3 regions. TCRdb passed the multiplex PCR reads through MiXCR, listing each CDR3 protein once. The sample yields approximately 400,000 distinct CDR3 sequences, 15% seen once. Time point meaning: newly diagnosed GD, antithyroid drugs for less than 3 months. The TCR library was made from RNA that had been extracted from PBMCs in TRIzol. Separately, the same data were catalogued under a study of T cells in Graves' hyperthyroidism and ophthalmopathy.

Sequenced here: peripheral blood mononuclear cells (PBMCs), sampled at new diagnosis, from a patient treated with antithyroid drugs. The receptor set was obtained from a woman in her thirties or forties with Graves disease.

This clonotype was observed at least ten times. The chain carries TRBV18 and TRBJ1-6, with D uncertain. Germline V gene lookup returns CDR1 KGHSH and CDR2 LQKENI. This CDR3 is 15 amino acids long. The germline V and J ends were trimmed by 8 bases and 6 bases, with 17 bases remaining between them. The DNA of the CDR3 is TGTGCCAGCCCCATGACCGATTCCGTTAATTCACCCCTCCACTTT. This encodes CASPMTDSVNSPLHF.

This clonotype was counted ten times or more. This chain uses TRBV28 with TRBJ1-5, with 7 bases lining up with TRBD1. Per the germline V gene, CDR1 is MDHEN and CDR2 is SYDVKM. V lost 5 bases, J lost 1 base, and 5 bases stayed unmatched. The CDR3 runs 15 residues. The CDR3 is CASSLPGGSNQPQHF. The CDR3 DNA reads as TGTGCCAGCAGTCTTCCAGGGGGAAGCAATCAGCCCCAGCATTTT.

The chain couples TRBV12-3 or TRBV12-4 to TRBJ2-6; D may be TRBD2 (7 bases). The V end was cut by 4 bases, the J end by 3 bases, with 16 bases between. The length of the CDR3 is 17 residues. CDR3 nucleotide sequence: TGTGCCAGCAGTTATGGGCCAGGGGAGGGTGGGGCCAACGTCCTGACTTTC. Protein: CASSYGPGEGGANVLTF.

Many counts were recorded for this clonotype. The chain combines TRBV28 with TRBJ1-2; TRBD1 aligns across 10 bases. Trimming took 2 bases from V and 5 from J; bases not matched to a gene: 5. This CDR3 is 15 amino acids long. Germline assignment: CDR1 MDHEN and CDR2 SYDVKM. The CDR3 DNA reads TGTGCCAGCAGTTTACCTACGGGACAGGGGTATGGCTACACCTTC. The encoded protein is CASSLPTGQGYGYTF.

The genes are TRBV19 and TRBJ1-1, with TRBD1 as a possible D gene (6 bases). The CDR3 is made up of 13 amino acids. CDR1 is LNHDA and CDR2 is SQIVND in the germline V gene (reference sequence). V lost 4 bases and J lost 2, with 8 bases in between. This CDR3 reads CASSTGANTEAFF. CDR3 DNA: TGTGCCAGTAGTACGGGGGCTAACACTGAAGCTTTCTTT. The full variable domain, rest sourced from reference TRBV19 and TRBJ1-1, is DGGITQSPKYLFRKEGQNVTLSCEQNLNHDAMYWYRQDPGQGLRLIYYSQIVNDFQKGDIAEGYSVSREKKESFPLTVTSAQKNPTAFYLCASSTGANTEAFFGQGTRLTVV.

The chain combines TRBV5-8 with TRBJ1-4; possible D gene TRBD1, 5 bases. The CDR3 runs 19 residues. V was clipped by 4 bases and J by 0 bases, with 22 bases between them. Germline V CDR1 and CDR2: SGHTS, YDEGEE. The CDR3 region is CASSPTRLTVMSTNEKLFF. The CDR3 nucleotides read TGTGCCAGCAGCCCTACACGATTGACAGTGATGTCAACTAATGAAAAACTGTTTTTT.

This rearrangement joins TRBV9 to TRBJ2-1; TRBD2 aligns across 11 bases. Germline V lookup: CDR1 SGDLS, CDR2 YYNGEE. V shed 0 bases and J 8 bases; nucleotides not matched to a gene: 4. This CDR3 spans 15 amino acids. The DNA for the CDR3 is TGTGCCAGCAGCGTAGACGGACTAGCGGGTGATGAGCAGTTCTTC. Its translation: CASSVDGLAGDEQFF.

This clonotype occurred many times. The J gene is TRBJ1-6, the V gene TRBV12-3 or TRBV12-4, with D perhaps matching TRBD1 (5 bases). The CDR3 contains 14 residues. The ends were cut back, 7 bases at V and 7 bases at J, with 14 bases in the middle. The CDR3 sequence: CASTAGTRNSPLHF. The CDR3 region has the DNA TGTGCCAGCACCGCCGGGACGAGGAATTCACCCCTCCACTTT.

This clonotype was counted ten times or more. The chain uses TRBV6-1 and TRBJ2-7; tentative D call: TRBD2 (5 bases). CDR3 size: 14 residues. CDR1 is MNHNS, CDR2 SASEGT, per germline. V lost 7 bases, J lost 0 bases, and 13 bases lay in between. The CDR3: CASTPWSGSYEQYF. CDR3 in DNA: TGTGCCAGCACTCCATGGAGCGGCTCCTACGAGCAGTACTTC.

The chain is built from TRBV5-6 and TRBJ2-2; D is undetermined. Germline V gene lookup returns CDR1 SGHDT and CDR2 YYEEEE. The CDR3 runs to 15 residues. Trimming stripped 2 bases from V and 2 bases from J, with 10 bases between. The CDR3 DNA follows: TGTGCCAGCAGCTTTGGGTTTCTCAACACCGGGGAGCTGTTTTTT. It specifies CASSFGFLNTGELFF.